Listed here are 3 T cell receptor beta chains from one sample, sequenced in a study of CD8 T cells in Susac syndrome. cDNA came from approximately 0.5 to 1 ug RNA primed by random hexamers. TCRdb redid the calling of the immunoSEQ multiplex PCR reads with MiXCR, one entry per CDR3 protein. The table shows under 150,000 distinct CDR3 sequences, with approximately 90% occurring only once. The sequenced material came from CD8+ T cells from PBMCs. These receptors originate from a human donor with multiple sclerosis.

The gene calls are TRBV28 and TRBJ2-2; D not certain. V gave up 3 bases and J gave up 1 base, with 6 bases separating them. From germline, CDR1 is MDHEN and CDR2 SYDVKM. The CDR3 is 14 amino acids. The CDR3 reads CASSLIENTGELFF. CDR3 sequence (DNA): TGTGCCAGCAGTTTGATTGAGAACACCGGGGAGCTGTTTTTT.

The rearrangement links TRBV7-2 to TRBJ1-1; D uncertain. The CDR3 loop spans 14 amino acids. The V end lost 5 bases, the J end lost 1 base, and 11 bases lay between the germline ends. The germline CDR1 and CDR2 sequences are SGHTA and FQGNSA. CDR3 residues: CASSLLMKNTEAFF. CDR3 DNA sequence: TGTGCCAGCAGCCTCCTGATGAAGAACACTGAAGCTTTCTTT.

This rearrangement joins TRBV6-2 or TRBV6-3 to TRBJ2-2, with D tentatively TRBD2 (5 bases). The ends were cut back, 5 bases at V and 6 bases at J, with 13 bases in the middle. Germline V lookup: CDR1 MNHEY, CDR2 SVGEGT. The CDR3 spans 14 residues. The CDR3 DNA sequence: TGTGCCAGCAGTCCAGTCCTAGCTTCCGGGGAGCTGTTTTTT. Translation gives CASSPVLASGELFF.